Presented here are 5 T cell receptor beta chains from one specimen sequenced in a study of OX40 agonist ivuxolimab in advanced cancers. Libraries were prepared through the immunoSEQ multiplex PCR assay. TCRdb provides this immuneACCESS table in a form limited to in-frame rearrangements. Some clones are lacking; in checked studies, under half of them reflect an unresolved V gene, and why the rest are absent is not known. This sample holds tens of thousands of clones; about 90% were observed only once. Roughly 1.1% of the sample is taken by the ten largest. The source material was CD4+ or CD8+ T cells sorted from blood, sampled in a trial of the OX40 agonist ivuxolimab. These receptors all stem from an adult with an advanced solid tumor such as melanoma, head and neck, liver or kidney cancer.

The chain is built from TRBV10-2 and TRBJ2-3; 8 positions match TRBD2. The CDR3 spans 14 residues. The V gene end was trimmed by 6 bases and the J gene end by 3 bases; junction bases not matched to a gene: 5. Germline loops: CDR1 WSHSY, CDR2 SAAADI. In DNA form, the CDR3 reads TGCGCCAGCAGAAGGACTAGCAATACAGATACGCAGTATTTT. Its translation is CASRRTSNTDTQYF.

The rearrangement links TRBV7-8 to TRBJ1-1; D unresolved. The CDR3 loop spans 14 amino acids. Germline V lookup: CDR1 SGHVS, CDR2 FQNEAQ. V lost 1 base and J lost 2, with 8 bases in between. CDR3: CASSLVYTNTEAFF. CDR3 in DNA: TGTGCCAGCAGCTTAGTCTACACAAACACTGAAGCTTTCTTT.

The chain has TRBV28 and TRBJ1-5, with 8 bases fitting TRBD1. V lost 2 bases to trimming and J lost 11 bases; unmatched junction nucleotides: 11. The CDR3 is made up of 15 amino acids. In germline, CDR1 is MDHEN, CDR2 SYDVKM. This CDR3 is CASSLLGGQVGTQHF. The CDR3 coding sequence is TGTGCCAGCAGTTTACTGGGGGGACAGGTAGGGACCCAGCATTTT. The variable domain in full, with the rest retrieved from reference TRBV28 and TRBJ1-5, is DVKVTQSSRYLVKRTGEKVFLECVQDMDHENMFWYRQDPGLGLRLIYFSYDVKMKEKGDIPEGYSVSREKKERFSLILESASTNQTSMYLCASSLLGGQVGTQHFGDGTRLSIL.

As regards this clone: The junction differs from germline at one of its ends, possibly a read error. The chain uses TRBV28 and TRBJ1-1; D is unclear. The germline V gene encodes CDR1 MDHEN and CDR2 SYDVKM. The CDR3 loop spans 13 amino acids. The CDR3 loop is CASSPTDRTEAFF. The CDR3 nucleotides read TGTGCCAGCAGCCCCACGGACCGAACTGAGGCTTTCTTT. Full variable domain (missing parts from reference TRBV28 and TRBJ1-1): DVKVTQSSRYLVKRTGEKVFLECVQDMDHENMFWYRQDPGLGLRLIYFSYDVKMKEKGDIPEGYSVSREKKERFSLILESASTNQTSMYLCASSPTDRTEAFFGQGTRLTVV.

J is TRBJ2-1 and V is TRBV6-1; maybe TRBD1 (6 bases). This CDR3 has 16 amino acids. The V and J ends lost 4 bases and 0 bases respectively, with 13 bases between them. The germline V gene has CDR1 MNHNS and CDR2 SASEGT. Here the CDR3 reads CASSARDISSYNEQFF. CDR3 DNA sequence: TGTGCCAGCAGTGCCCGGGACATAAGCTCCTACAATGAGCAGTTCTTC.